The T cell receptor beta chain under discussion was sequenced for a study of T cell responses to AZD1222 COVID-19 vaccine. Study-wide results and limits: Repertoire sampling occurred only after the peak T cell response.

Profiled with immunoSEQ multiplex PCR; TCRdb holds only in-frame clones, not every one. The data contain about 90,000 clones, roughly 88% of them singletons. Trimming shortened V by 0 bases and J by 5 bases, and 13 bases separated the two germline ends. Per the germline V gene, CDR1 is GTSNPN and CDR2 is SVGIG (reference sequence). This CDR3 comprises 15 residues. To note about this clone: Its antigen remains unidentified.

This receptor was identified in an adult in good health. The sample here was peripheral blood, taken on day 0 of MenACWY control vaccination. This chain uses TRBV30 with TRBJ1-4; tentatively, D is TRBD1 (5 bases). CDR3 in amino acids: CAWSVGWTLNEKLFF. CDR3 coding DNA: TGTGCCTGGAGTGTCGGCTGGACATTGAATGAAAAACTGTTTTTT.